The 10 T cell receptor beta chains listed next were all sequenced from one sample in a study of cytomegalovirus exposure and HLA in healthy donors. PCR primers comprised 60 Vbeta and 13 Jbeta primers. Method: immunoSEQ multiplex PCR; TCRdb's copy keeps in-frame clones and lacks some. The data hold some 200,000 clones, with 83% observed a single time. Sequencing was carried out using PBMCs. These receptors came from a man aged 50 to 59 in good health and CMV-seronegative.

This chain links TRBV7-3 with TRBJ1-2; D gene unclear. There are 16 residues in the CDR3. Trimming cost V 0 bases and J 4 bases, with 15 bases left between them. Germline CDR1 SGHTA, CDR2 FQGTGA. The DNA of the CDR3 is TGTGCCAGCAGCTTAACCCCGGGCGGGCTCCCCTATGGCTACACCTTC. It codes for CASSLTPGGLPYGYTF.

The CDR3 protein is CASTSTGWGTEAFF. The CDR3, as DNA: TGTGCCAGCACCTCGACAGGATGGGGGACTGAAGCTTTCTTT. V and J are TRBV11-2 and TRBJ1-1; tentative D call: TRBD1 (6 bases). The V gene lost 7 bases and the J gene lost 5 bases, with 17 bases spanning the gap. This CDR3 has 14 amino acids. CDR1 and CDR2 from the germline V gene are SGHAT and FQNNGV.

The rearrangement joins TRBV2 to TRBJ2-7, with D possibly matching TRBD1 (6 bases). Germline CDR1 is SNHLY and CDR2 is FYNNEI. Trimming removed 8 bases from V and 0 bases from J, with 17 bases in between. The CDR3 has 15 amino acids. CDR3 coding DNA: TGTGCCAGCCAGAAACAGGGAATTCGCTCCTACGAGCAGTACTTC. This encodes CASQKQGIRSYEQYF.

V and J are TRBV7-2 and TRBJ2-5; D might be TRBD1 (5 bases). V lost 0 bases and J lost 3, with 8 bases in between. This CDR3 is 14 amino acids long. Germline values: CDR1 SGHTA, CDR2 FQGNSA. The CDR3 coding sequence is TGTGCCAGCAGCTTAGCGCGCAGGGAAGAGACCCAGTACTTC. Translated: CASSLARREETQYF.

The chain has TRBV30 and TRBJ1-2, with D perhaps TRBD1 (6 bases). Germline V gives CDR1 GTSNPN, CDR2 SVGIG (reference sequence). Trimming left V 3 bases short and J 8 bases short, with 22 bases between. The CDR3 sequence is 15 residues long. CDR3 residues: CAWSHPDSLRGGYTF. DNA for the CDR3: TGTGCCTGGAGCCACCCGGACTCCCTAAGGGGGGGCTACACCTTC. The full variable domain, its missing parts supplied by reference TRBV30 and TRBJ1-2, is SQTIHQWPATLVQPVGSPLSLECTVEGTSNPNLYWYRQAAGRGLQLLFYSVGIGQISSEVPQNLSASRPQDRQFILSSKKLLLSDSGFYLCAWSHPDSLRGGYTFGSGTRLTVV.

The chain recombines TRBV30 with TRBJ1-1; D unresolved. Trimming removed 7 bases at V and 3 bases at J, with 15 bases between. Germline CDR1 GTSNPN, CDR2 SVGIG (reference sequence). There are 13 residues in the CDR3. The CDR3 DNA reads as TGTGCCTCGGCCCTTTTTCGGGACACTGAAGCTTTCTTT. Protein product: CASALFRDTEAFF.

The CDR3, as DNA: TGTGCCAGCAGCTTGTTACAAACTAACGGCTACACCTTC. Translating it yields CASSLLQTNGYTF. V is TRBV5-5 and J is TRBJ1-2; no definite D call. CDR3 length: 13 residues. Germline V gives CDR1 SGHKS, CDR2 YYEKEE (reference sequence). V lost 1 base and J 8 bases, leaving 12 bases between the germline ends.

The chain couples TRBV12-2 to TRBJ1-1; the DNA was not used to check the table's D call, TRBD1. TRBV12-2 is given as a pseudogene. The CDR3 contains 19 residues. CDR3: CASRLGVFSGTGGYTEAFF. CDR3 coding DNA: TGTGCAAGTCGCTTAGGGGTTTTTTCTGGGACAGGGGGCTACACTGAAGCTTTCTTT.

J is TRBJ2-5 and V is TRBV29-1; D unresolved. V dropped 7 bases and J dropped 4 bases, with 13 bases sitting between them. Germline CDR1 SQVTM, CDR2 ANQGSEA. CDR3 length: 12 residues. The CDR3 reads CSAGDFAETQYF. Here the CDR3 DNA reads TGCAGCGCCGGAGACTTCGCAGAGACCCAGTACTTC.

The gene calls are TRBV28 and TRBJ1-4, with D hard to call. V was shortened by 5 bases and J by 8 bases, with 21 bases between the two germline ends. The germline V gene encodes CDR1 MDHEN and CDR2 SYDVKM. CDR3 length: 16 residues. Written as DNA, the CDR3 is TGTGCCAGCAGTGACCTTGGAGAGGGAGGAGCAGAAAAACTGTTTTTT. The encoded protein is CASSDLGEGGAEKLFF.